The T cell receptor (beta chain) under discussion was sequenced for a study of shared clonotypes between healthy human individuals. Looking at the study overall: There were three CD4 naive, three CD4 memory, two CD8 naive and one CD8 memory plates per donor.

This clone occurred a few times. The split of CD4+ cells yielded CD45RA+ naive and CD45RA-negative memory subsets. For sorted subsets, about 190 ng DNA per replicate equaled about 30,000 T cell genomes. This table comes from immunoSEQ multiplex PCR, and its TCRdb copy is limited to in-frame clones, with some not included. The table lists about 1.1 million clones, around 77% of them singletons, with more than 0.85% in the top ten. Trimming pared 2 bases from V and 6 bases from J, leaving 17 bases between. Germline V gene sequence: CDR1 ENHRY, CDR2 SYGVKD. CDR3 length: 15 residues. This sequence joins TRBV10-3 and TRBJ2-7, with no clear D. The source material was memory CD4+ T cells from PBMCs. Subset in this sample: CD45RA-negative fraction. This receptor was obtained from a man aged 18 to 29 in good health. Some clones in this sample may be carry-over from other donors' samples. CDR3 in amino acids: CAISEGARSGLEQYF. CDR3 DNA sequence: TGTGCCATCAGTGAGGGTGCTAGGTCTGGGCTCGAGCAGTACTTC.